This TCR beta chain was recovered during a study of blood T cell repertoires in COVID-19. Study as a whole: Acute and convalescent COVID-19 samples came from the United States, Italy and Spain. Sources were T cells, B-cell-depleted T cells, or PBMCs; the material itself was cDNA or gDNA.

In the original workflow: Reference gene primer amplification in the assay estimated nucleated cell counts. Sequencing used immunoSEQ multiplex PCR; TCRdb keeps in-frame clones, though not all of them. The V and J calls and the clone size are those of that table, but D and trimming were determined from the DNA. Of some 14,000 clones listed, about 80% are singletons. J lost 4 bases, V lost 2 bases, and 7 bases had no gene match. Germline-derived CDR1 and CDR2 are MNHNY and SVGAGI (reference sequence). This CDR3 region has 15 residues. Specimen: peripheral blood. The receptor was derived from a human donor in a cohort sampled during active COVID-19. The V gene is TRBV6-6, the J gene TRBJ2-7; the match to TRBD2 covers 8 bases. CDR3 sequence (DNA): TGTGCCAGCAGTTACGTGAGCGGGGGTTCGTACGAGCAGTACTTC. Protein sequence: CASSYVSGGSYEQYF.